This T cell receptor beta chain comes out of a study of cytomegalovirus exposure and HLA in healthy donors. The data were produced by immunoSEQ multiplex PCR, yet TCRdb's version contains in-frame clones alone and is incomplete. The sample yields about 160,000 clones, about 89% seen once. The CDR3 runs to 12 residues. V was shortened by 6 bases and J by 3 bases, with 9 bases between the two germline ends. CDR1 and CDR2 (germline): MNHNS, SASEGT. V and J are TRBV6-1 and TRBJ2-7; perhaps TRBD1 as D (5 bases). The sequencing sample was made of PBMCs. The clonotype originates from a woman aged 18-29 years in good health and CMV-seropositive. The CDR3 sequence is CASRDIYYEQYF. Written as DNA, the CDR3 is TGTGCCAGCAGGGACATCTACTACGAGCAGTACTTC.